The 19 T cell receptor beta chains given below trace back to one sample, sequenced in a study of T cells in localized non-small cell lung cancer. Repertoires were generated with immunoSEQ multiplex PCR, while TCRdb's copy carries only in-frame clones and drops some. Altogether 2,000 to 2,500 clones are present, around 38% being singletons, with the ten largest covering around 8%. The sequencing here drew on normal lung tissue next to the tumor, taken before any cancer treatment. All receptors derive from a man aged 40-75 years with stage II lung adenocarcinoma.

This clone is deemed large. The chain uses TRBV11-3 and TRBJ2-5; weak D call: TRBD1 (5 bases). V was shortened by 2 bases and J by 5 bases, with 15 bases between the two germline ends. The CDR3 covers 15 residues. Germline V CDR1 and CDR2: SGHNT, YENEEA. This CDR3 reads CASSLLQESWETQYF. CDR3 bases: TGTGCCAGCAGCTTACTACAGGAGAGTTGGGAGACCCAGTACTTC.

This chain uses TRBV6-8 with TRBJ2-2; 11 bases are shared with TRBD2. The V and J ends lost 0 bases and 0 bases, in that order; junction bases with no gene match: 6. The CDR3 runs 19 residues. Germline V gene lookup returns CDR1 MNHGY and CDR2 SAAAGT. CDR3 in amino acids: CASSYSRLAGYANTGELFF. DNA for the CDR3: TGTGCCAGCAGTTACTCGAGACTAGCGGGGTACGCGAACACCGGGGAGCTGTTTTTT.

This clone was seen only a few times. This sequence joins TRBV29-1 and TRBJ2-3, with D unresolved. Germline V gene lookup returns CDR1 SQVTM and CDR2 ANQGSEA. The CDR3 extends over 13 amino acids. Deletions cut 7 bases from V and 2 bases from J, with 13 bases between. The CDR3 nucleotides are TGCAGCGCCTGTCCGGGTTCCACAGATACGCAGTATTTT. Protein: CSACPGSTDTQYF.

The chain combines TRBV30 with TRBJ2-2; tentative D call: TRBD2 (5 bases). Germline V gene data show CDR1 as GTSNPN and CDR2 as SVGIG (reference sequence). The CDR3 is 11 amino acids. V lost 4 bases to trimming and J lost 5 bases, with 5 bases between them. CDR3 nucleotide sequence: TGTGCCTGGACGGGAACCGGGGAGCTGTTTTTT. Protein: CAWTGTGELFF.

This clone was seen a handful of times. This rearrangement joins TRBV6-8 to TRBJ2-2; 8 positions agree with TRBD1. Germline lookup yields CDR1 MNHGY and CDR2 SAAAGT. The CDR3 totals 14 residues. V was clipped by 6 bases and J by 7 bases; unmatched bases: 7. CDR3: CASRMTGVIGELFF. The CDR3 nucleotides are TGTGCCAGCAGGATGACAGGGGTTATCGGGGAGCTGTTTTTT.

This chain links TRBV11-3 with TRBJ2-1, with 7 positions matching TRBD1. Losses at the gene ends were 5 bases for V and 6 bases for J; bases not matched to a gene: 7. From germline, CDR1 is SGHNT and CDR2 YENEEA. The CDR3 extends over 14 amino acids. The CDR3 DNA reads as TGTGCCAGCAGCGAGAACAGGGGCCCCAATGAGCAGTTCTTC. Protein: CASSENRGPNEQFF. Based on the CDR3 plus reference TRBV11-3 and TRBJ2-1, the full variable domain is EAGVVQSPRYKIIEKKQPVAFWCNPISGHNTLYWYLQNLGQGPELLIRYENEEAVDDSQLPKDRFSAERLKGVDSTLKIQPAELGDSAVYLCASSENRGPNEQFFGPGTRLTVL.

The J gene is TRBJ2-7, the V gene TRBV7-5; the DNA was not compared with TRBD2, the D call given in the table. TRBV7-5 constitutes a pseudogene. The length of the CDR3 is 16 residues. The CDR3 DNA reads as TGTGCCAGCAGCTTAGAGCCGGGCGGGAGCGTCTACGAGCAGTACTTC. It is translated as CASSLEPGGSVYEQYF.

This clone occurred a few times. The chain carries TRBV4-1 and TRBJ2-7; 9 nucleotides match TRBD2. The germline V gene encodes CDR1 MGHRA and CDR2 YSYEKL. The V gene end was trimmed by 4 bases and the J gene end by 0 bases; junction bases not matched to a gene: 4. CDR3 length: 15 amino acids. The CDR3, as DNA: TGCGCCAGCAGCCTGGTAGCGGGAGACTCCTACGAGCAGTACTTC. Protein sequence: CASSLVAGDSYEQYF.

This clone was detected a few times. The junction differs from germline at one of its ends, possibly a read error. The chain recombines TRBV6-8 with TRBJ2-2, with 7 bases that match TRBD1. This CDR3 has 15 amino acids. Germline CDR1 MNHGY, CDR2 SAAAGT. CDR3 loop: CTSSYRQGLTGELFF. The CDR3 DNA follows: TGTACCAGCAGTTACCGACAGGGCCTCACCGGGGAGCTGTTTTTT.

This clone was counted between two and nine times. One junction end disagrees with the germline gene, perhaps due to a read error. V usage is TRBV11-3 and J usage is TRBJ2-1; D remains ambiguous. CDR1 and CDR2 from the germline V gene are SGHNT and YENEEA. CDR3 length: 14 residues. CDR3 nucleotide sequence: TGTGCCAGCAGCATAGAACCCCCAGAGAATGAGCAGTTCTTC. Protein product: CASSIEPPENEQFF.

V usage is TRBV4-1 and J usage is TRBJ2-1; TRBD2 matches 9 bases. Germline values: CDR1 MGHRA, CDR2 YSYEKL. The CDR3 is made up of 17 amino acids. After removal of 0 bases from V and 5 bases from J, the junction contained 8 bases not matched to a gene. The CDR3 loop reads CASSQDQREVGHNEQFF. Written as DNA, the CDR3 is TGCGCCAGCAGCCAAGATCAGCGGGAGGTTGGTCACAATGAGCAGTTCTTC.

By proportion, this clone is large (0.1 to 1%). This chain uses TRBV19 with TRBJ2-2, with D uncertain. The ends were cut back, 5 bases at V and 8 bases at J, with 15 bases in the middle. This CDR3 region has 14 residues. From germline, CDR1 is LNHDA and CDR2 SQIVND (reference sequence). The CDR3 sequence: CASSDPNRAGELFF. The DNA of the CDR3 is TGTGCCAGTAGTGACCCCAACCGGGCGGGGGAGCTGTTTTTT.

The chain links TRBV28 to TRBJ1-5; perhaps TRBD1 as D (5 bases). The CDR3 is 12 residues long. The germline V gene encodes CDR1 MDHEN and CDR2 SYDVKM. The V and J ends lost 6 bases and 2 bases respectively, with 5 bases between them. CDR3 protein: CASSRGNQPQHF. The CDR3 coding sequence is TGTGCCAGCAGCAGGGGCAATCAGCCCCAGCATTTT.

The rearrangement links TRBV14 to TRBJ2-1; D possibly corresponds to TRBD1 (7 bases). The germline V and J ends were trimmed by 4 bases and 0 bases, with 13 bases remaining between them. There are 16 residues in the CDR3. Germline values: CDR1 SGHDN, CDR2 FVKESK. CDR3 DNA: TGTGCCAGCAGCCCAGGGGGGTATAGCTCCTACAATGAGCAGTTCTTC. It encodes CASSPGGYSSYNEQFF.

A word on this clone: One junction end does not reproduce the germline sequence, and a read error may be involved. The CDR3 loop is CASSLRQRTYGYTF. The CDR3 DNA follows: TGCGCCAGCAGCCTTAGACAGAGGACCTATGGCTACACTTTC. V and J are TRBV4-1 and TRBJ1-2; perhaps TRBD1 as D (5 bases). Germline CDR1 MGHRA, CDR2 YSYEKL. The CDR3 extends over 14 amino acids.

The rearrangement links TRBV5-1 to TRBJ2-5, with no clear D. Between the trimmed V and J ends, which lost 4 bases and 2 bases, there was a span of 12 bases. Germline CDR1 reads SGHRS; CDR2 reads YFSETQ. This CDR3 is built from 14 residues. This CDR3 reads CASSPSMGQETQYF. CDR3 DNA sequence: TGCGCCAGCAGCCCTTCCATGGGGCAAGAGACCCAGTACTTC.

This clone was counted between two and nine times. J is TRBJ1-6 and V is TRBV9; D may be TRBD1 (5 bases). Looked up from germline, CDR1 is SGDLS and CDR2 is YYNGEE. The CDR3 consists of 13 residues. V dropped 4 bases and J dropped 6 bases, with 8 bases sitting between them. CDR3 nucleotide sequence: TGTGCCAGCAGCAAACAGGTTAATTCACCCCTCCACTTT. It specifies CASSKQVNSPLHF.

V usage is TRBV11-3 and J usage is TRBJ1-3; D remains unclear. With 3 bases removed from V and 0 bases from J, the gap between germline ends came to 9 bases. The CDR3 is 15 amino acids. Germline V gene data show CDR1 as SGHNT and CDR2 as YENEEA. This CDR3 is CASSFFHNSGNTIYF. Here the CDR3 DNA reads TGTGCCAGCAGCTTCTTTCACAACTCTGGAAACACCATATATTTT. Full variable domain (remainder filled in from reference TRBV11-3 and TRBJ1-3): EAGVVQSPRYKIIEKKQPVAFWCNPISGHNTLYWYLQNLGQGPELLIRYENEEAVDDSQLPKDRFSAERLKGVDSTLKIQPAELGDSAVYLCASSFFHNSGNTIYFGEGSWLTVV.

The V gene is TRBV28, the J gene TRBJ1-5; weak D call: TRBD1 (5 bases). The length of the CDR3 is 17 residues. V was clipped by 5 bases and J by 0 bases, with 17 bases between them. CDR1 MDHEN and CDR2 SYDVKM come from the germline V gene. The chain's CDR3 is CASSPPGRVYSNQPQHF. The CDR3 DNA reads as TGTGCCAGCAGTCCACCAGGGAGGGTTTATAGCAATCAGCCCCAGCATTTT.